The rows below give T cell receptor beta chains drawn from one sample of a study of CXCR3-negative and CXCR3-positive naive CD8 T cells. With the 5' RACE reads reprocessed, TCRdb shows one record per CDR3 protein and no DNA. The sample totals 45,000 or so distinct CDR3 sequences. The sequencing input was memory CD8+ T cells from blood. All receptors derive from a human donor in good health. Some clones in this sample may be carry-over from other donors' samples. CDR3s include the opening cysteine and the closing phenylalanine or tryptophan.

TRBV7-6	TRBJ1-1	CASSLWVGGGTEAFF
TRBV24-1	TRBJ2-2	CATSDLGNTGELFF
TRBV25-1	TRBJ2-5	CASSVGETQYF
TRBV15	TRBJ1-2	CATSSAGNYGYTF
TRBV7-9	TRBJ1-5	CASSLAGYADQPQHF
TRBV14	TRBJ2-7	CASSQAERRGRLPYEQYF
TRBV2	TRBJ2-1	CASSEAGGTYNEQFF
TRBV6-4	TRBJ2-7	CASSEGPGARYEQYF
TRBV29-1	TRBJ2-1	CSVDRVTYNEQFF
TRBV14	TRBJ2-7	CASSQVGKQYF
TRBV7-9	TRBJ2-5	CASSTPRGGKETQYF
TRBV20-1	TRBJ2-1	CSAREGVADSPYNEQFF
TRBV20-1	TRBJ2-7	CSARDIEDETYEQYF
TRBV5-1	TRBJ1-3	CASSLAVGNTIYF
TRBV28	TRBJ1-2	CASNPNPPTMGGRHGYTF
TRBV6-4	TRBJ2-1	CASSVSTSGGNEQFF
TRBV12-2	TRBJ2-7	CASRLTDFVFGVGGCPYEQYF
TRBV28	TRBJ2-7	CASSLGTGGGYEQYF
TRBV6-2/TRBV6-3	TRBJ2-1	CASSSGTSGGADEQFF
TRBV20-1	TRBJ1-1	CSAGGYGRDTEAFF
TRBV7-9	TRBJ2-7	CASSFDYGQYF
TRBV27	TRBJ2-7	CASTDFTPGYEQYF
TRBV28	TRBJ1-1	CASSPSPGQGGTTEAFF
TRBV7-9	TRBJ2-3	CASSSWTSGDPDTQYF
TRBV29-1	TRBJ2-7	CSVVSPAGGPSYEQYF
TRBV20-1	TRBJ1-1	CSARDRGSDTEAFF
TRBV9	TRBJ1-1	CASSVGGQAANTEAFF
TRBV4-3	TRBJ2-1	CASSQAAGLGYNEKFF
TRBV6-5	TRBJ1-2	CASSPVGGSYGYTF
TRBV10-3	TRBJ2-1	CAIWSGNEQFF
TRBV5-5	TRBJ2-1	CASKRSPGHLYNEQFF
TRBV12-3/TRBV12-4	TRBJ2-7	CASSHQGIYEQYF